This T cell receptor beta chain was sequenced in a study of cytotoxic CD8 clonotypes in ibrutinib-treated CLL. Looking at the study overall: Complete response was seen in 2 patients and partial in roughly 25; 12 progressed and 14 stayed remitted after a median roughly six years. Across samples, productive templates numbered some 250,000 and productive rearrangements reached about 99,000 on average. Study-wide points: Ibrutinib response saw clonality rise, and progression saw it return toward baseline. While tracking circulating CD8+ T-cell counts, baseline clonality exceeded that of age-matched healthy donors.

Repertoires were generated with immunoSEQ multiplex PCR, while TCRdb's copy carries only in-frame clones and drops some. The repertoire holds roughly 97,000 clones, with 70% to 85% as singletons. Points on this clone: Antigen specificity is unknown. This CDR3 is also generated by other DNA sequences in the sample.

Germline CDR1 and CDR2: GTSNPN and SVGIG (reference sequence). This CDR3 has 15 residues. V lost 0 bases and J lost 5, with 16 bases in between. The chain joins TRBV30 to TRBJ1-1, with a tentative D call TRBD1 (6 bases). The sample here was PBMCs, taken after 12 months of ibrutinib treatment. The receptor was isolated from a human donor with chronic lymphocytic leukemia. As DNA, the CDR3 is TGTGCCTGGAGTGTATTGCAGGCGAGGGGGACTGAAGCTTTCTTT. Its translation is CAWSVLQARGTEAFF.